This entry concerns a single T cell receptor beta chain. MiXCR was run by TCRdb on the RT-PCR reads, yielding one entry per CDR3 protein. The sample lists some 550,000 distinct CDR3 sequences, less than 25% seen once, with 2.5% to 3% in the top ten. The CDR3 has 17 amino acids. V trimming: 6 bases; J trimming: 6 bases; junction bases outside the gene matches: 17. CDR1 and CDR2 from the germline V gene are SNHLY and FYNNEI. This specimen comes from a study of response to subunit inactivated influenza vaccine. This sample was shared with a second study, whose subject was T cells expressing NK-cell markers. That study reports: Synthesis of TCR beta cDNA relied on 5'RACE template switching carrying UMIs. NKG2C+ dominant clonotypes from over five donors made up about 1.0-8% of CD8+ T cells.

V and J are TRBV2 and TRBJ2-1; 7 bases agree with TRBD2. This sequence originates from a man in his forties or fifties who received an inactivated influenza vaccine. The specimen comprised CD4+ T cells sorted from PBMCs, sampled about 12 days after vaccination. This chain's CDR3 is CASRPGAGDAAFNEQFF. CDR3 DNA sequence: TGTGCCAGCAGACCTGGTGCGGGGGATGCGGCCTTCAATGAGCAGTTCTTC. The full variable domain, in which reference TRBV2 and TRBJ2-1 provide the parts outside the CDR3, is EPEVTQTPSHQVTQMGQEVILRCVPISNHLYFYWYRQILGQKVEFLVSFYNNEISEKSEIFDDQFSVERPDGSNFTLKIRSTKLEDSAMYFCASRPGAGDAAFNEQFFGPGTRLTVL.